This is a list of T cell receptor beta chains from one sample in a study of T cell responses to AZD1222 COVID-19 vaccine. Repertoires were generated with immunoSEQ multiplex PCR, while TCRdb's copy carries only in-frame clones and drops some. The top ten clones hold 13% of a sample with about 94,000 clones, nearly 90% of them seen once. The sequencing here drew on peripheral blood, taken on day 0 of AZD1222 vaccination. Every receptor here comes from an adult in good health. CDR3s leave out the opening cysteine and the closing phenylalanine or tryptophan. A D gene is named only where the DNA matches it firmly.

TRBV7-2	-	TRBJ1-1	ASSPRRQLNTEAF
TRBV11-2	-	TRBJ2-2	ASSITGSTGELF
TRBV3-1/TRBV3-2	-	TRBJ2-3	ASSQGQKEDTQY
TRBV7-8	-	TRBJ2-2	ASSLLIAPNTGELF
TRBV19	-	TRBJ2-1	ASRDRGSSYNEQF
TRBV7-2	TRBD1	TRBJ1-5	ASRTGGQPQH
TRBV6-5	-	TRBJ1-5	ASRGDGYQPQH
TRBV1	-	TRBJ2-1	TSSQERRDRNNEQF
TRBV7-2	-	TRBJ1-5	ASSPGLAQPQH
TRBV6-6	-	TRBJ2-7	ASSYVDGRSYEQY
TRBV24-1	TRBD2	TRBJ2-3	ATSDLGAGGVNTQY
TRBV10-1	-	TRBJ1-1	ASSDSGGGRTEAF
TRBV28	TRBD1	TRBJ1-1	ASDKGADTEAF
TRBV2	-	TRBJ1-2	ASSGEGYGYT
TRBV6-4	-	TRBJ1-1	ASSEEIDTEAF
TRBV7-6	TRBD1	TRBJ2-7	ASSRWDRGAYEQY
TRBV12-3/TRBV12-4	TRBD2	TRBJ2-7	ASSLGGLGEQY
TRBV5-6	-	TRBJ2-7	ASSLAPGVGEQY
TRBV10-1	-	TRBJ1-1	ASSEGTGKGTNTEAF
TRBV25-1	TRBD1	TRBJ1-1	ASSESGQGYNTEAF
TRBV10-1	-	TRBJ1-5	ASSEFNQPQH
TRBV18	TRBD1	TRBJ1-2	ASSPFSTGDGYT
TRBV30	-	TRBJ1-2	AWSVSWDSYGYT
TRBV2	-	TRBJ2-7	ASRSGTTTYEQY
TRBV4-2	-	TRBJ1-4	ASAPGDTNEKLF
TRBV18	TRBD1	TRBJ1-5	ASSTGTDQPQH
TRBV7-9	-	TRBJ2-5	ASSLVAGTGTQY
TRBV19	TRBD1	TRBJ1-1	ASSPIQGARRDTEAF
TRBV24-1	-	TRBJ1-2	ATSDYGGVDGYT
TRBV6-5	TRBD1	TRBJ1-5	ASSWAGGSNQPQH
TRBV14	-	TRBJ1-1	ASSQDTGPNTEAF
TRBV15	TRBD2	TRBJ2-3	ATSTLAGTDTQY
TRBV11-2	-	TRBJ1-4	ASSLERGNEKLF
TRBV4-3	TRBD2	TRBJ2-2	ASSRGLAGYTGELF
TRBV28	TRBD1	TRBJ1-2	ASRAGPDRVYGYT
TRBV30	TRBD1	TRBJ1-2	AWNTLSKQGVDYT
TRBV28	-	TRBJ1-2	ASSFPRGVYGYT
TRBV2	-	TRBJ1-2	ASSPDPGGRDYGYT
TRBV19	TRBD1	TRBJ1-1	ASSQGTATEAF
TRBV5-8	-	TRBJ1-4	ASSLDRNEKLF
TRBV4-2	-	TRBJ2-1	ASSQETEQF
TRBV2	-	TRBJ1-2	ASSTGTAYGYT
TRBV7-2	-	TRBJ2-7	ASSLDWGLSYEQY
TRBV4-1	-	TRBJ1-3	ASSQIRGNPIY
TRBV29-1	TRBD1	TRBJ2-1	SVARDRDSNEQF
TRBV5-1	-	TRBJ1-1	ASSLDSETEAF
TRBV7-6	-	TRBJ2-3	ASSPLAASTDTQY
TRBV4-3	-	TRBJ1-3	ASSQDFGRGGSSDTIY